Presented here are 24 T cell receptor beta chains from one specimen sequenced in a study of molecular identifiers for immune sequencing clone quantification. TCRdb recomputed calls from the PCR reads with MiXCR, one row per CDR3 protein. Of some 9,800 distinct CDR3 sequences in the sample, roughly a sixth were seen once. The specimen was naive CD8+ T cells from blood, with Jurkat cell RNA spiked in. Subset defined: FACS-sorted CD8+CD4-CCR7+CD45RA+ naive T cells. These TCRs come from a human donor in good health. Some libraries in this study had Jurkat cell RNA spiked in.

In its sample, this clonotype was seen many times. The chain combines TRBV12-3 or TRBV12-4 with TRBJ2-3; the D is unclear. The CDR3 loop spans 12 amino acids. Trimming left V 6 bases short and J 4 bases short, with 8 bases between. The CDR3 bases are TGTGCCAGCAGCCTGGGGTCAGATACGCAGTATTTT. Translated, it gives CASSLGSDTQYF.

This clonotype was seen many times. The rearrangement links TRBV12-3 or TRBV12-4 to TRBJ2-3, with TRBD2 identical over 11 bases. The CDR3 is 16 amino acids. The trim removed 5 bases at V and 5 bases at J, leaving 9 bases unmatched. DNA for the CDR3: TGTGCCAGCAGTCCTCCGGGACTAGCGGAGGTAGATACGCAGTATTTT. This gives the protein CASSPPGLAEVDTQYF.

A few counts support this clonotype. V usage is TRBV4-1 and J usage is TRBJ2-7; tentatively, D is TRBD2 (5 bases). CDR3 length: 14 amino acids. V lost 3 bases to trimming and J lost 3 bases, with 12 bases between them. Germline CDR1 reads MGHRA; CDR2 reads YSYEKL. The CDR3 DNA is TGCGCCAGCAGCCAGACGGGAAGCCACTACGAGCAGTACTTC. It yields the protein CASSQTGSHYEQYF.

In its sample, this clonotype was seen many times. CDR3 nucleotide sequence: TGTGCCAGCCGCCAGGGGGGCATCGAGCAGTACTTC. Translating gives CASRQGGIEQYF. The chain couples TRBV28 to TRBJ2-7, with D perhaps matching TRBD1 (7 bases). V was cut by 8 bases and J by 6 bases, with 14 bases left in between. Germline V gives CDR1 MDHEN, CDR2 SYDVKM. This CDR3 is built from 12 residues.

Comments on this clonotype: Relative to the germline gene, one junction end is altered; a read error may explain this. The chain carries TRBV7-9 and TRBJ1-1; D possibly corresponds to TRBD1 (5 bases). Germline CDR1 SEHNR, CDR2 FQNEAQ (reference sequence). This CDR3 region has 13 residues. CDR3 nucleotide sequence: TGTGCCGGCAGGGACGGAATGAACACTGGAGCTTTCTTT. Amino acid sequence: CAGRDGMNTGAFF.

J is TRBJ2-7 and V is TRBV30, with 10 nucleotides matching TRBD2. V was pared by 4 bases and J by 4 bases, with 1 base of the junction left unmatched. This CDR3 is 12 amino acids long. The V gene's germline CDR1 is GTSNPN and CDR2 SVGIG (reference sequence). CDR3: CAWTSGRYEQYF. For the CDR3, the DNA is TGTGCCTGGACTAGCGGGAGATACGAGCAGTACTTC.

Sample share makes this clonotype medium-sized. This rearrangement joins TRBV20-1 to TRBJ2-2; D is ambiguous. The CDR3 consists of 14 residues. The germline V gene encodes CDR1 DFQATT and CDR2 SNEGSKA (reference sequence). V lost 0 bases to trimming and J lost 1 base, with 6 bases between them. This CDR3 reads CSARDPENTGELFF. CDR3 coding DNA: TGCAGTGCTAGAGATCCAGAGAACACCGGGGAGCTGTTTTTT.

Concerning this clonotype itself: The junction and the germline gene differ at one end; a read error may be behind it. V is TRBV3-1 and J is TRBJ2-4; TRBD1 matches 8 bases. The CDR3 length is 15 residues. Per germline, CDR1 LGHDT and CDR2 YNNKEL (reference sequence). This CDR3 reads CACSQDRGWENIQYF. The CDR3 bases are TGTGCCTGCAGCCAAGACAGGGGATGGGAAAACATTCAGTACTTC.

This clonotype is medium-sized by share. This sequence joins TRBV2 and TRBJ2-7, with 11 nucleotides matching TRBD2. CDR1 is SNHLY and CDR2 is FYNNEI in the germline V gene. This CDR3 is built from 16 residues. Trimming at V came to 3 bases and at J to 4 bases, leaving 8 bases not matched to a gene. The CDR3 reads CASSEYGLAGLYEQYF. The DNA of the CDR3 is TGTGCCAGCAGTGAGTACGGACTAGCGGGTTTATACGAGCAGTACTTC.

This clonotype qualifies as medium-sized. Here the CDR3 DNA reads TGTGCCAGCAGCCCCGGACAGGATAGCAATCAGCCCCAGCATTTT. Translating gives CASSPGQDSNQPQHF. This rearrangement joins TRBV6-5 to TRBJ1-5, with 7 bases matching TRBD1. Germline V gives CDR1 MNHEY, CDR2 SVGAGI. The CDR3 spans 15 residues. The V gene end was trimmed by 6 bases and the J gene end by 0 bases; junction bases not matched to a gene: 5.

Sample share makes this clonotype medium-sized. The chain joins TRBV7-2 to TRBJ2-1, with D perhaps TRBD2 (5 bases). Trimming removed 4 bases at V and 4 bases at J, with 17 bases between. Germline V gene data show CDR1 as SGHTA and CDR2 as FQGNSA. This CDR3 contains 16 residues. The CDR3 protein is CASSYSGLRPYNEQFF. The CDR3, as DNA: TGTGCCAGCAGCTATTCGGGGTTAAGGCCTTACAATGAGCAGTTCTTC.

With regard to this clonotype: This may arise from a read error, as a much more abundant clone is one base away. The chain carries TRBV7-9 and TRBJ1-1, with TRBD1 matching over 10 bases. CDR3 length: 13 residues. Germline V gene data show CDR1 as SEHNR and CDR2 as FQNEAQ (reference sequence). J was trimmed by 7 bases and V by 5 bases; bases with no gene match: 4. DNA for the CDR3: TGTGCCAGCAGCCCGGACAGGGGGGGTGAAGCTTTCTTT. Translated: CASSPDRGGEAFF.

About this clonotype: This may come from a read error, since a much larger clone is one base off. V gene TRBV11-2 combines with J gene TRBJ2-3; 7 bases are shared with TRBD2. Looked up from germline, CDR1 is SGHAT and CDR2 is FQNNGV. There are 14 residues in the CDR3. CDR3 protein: CASSSWDYTGTQYF. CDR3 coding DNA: TGTGCCAGCAGCTCCTGGGACTACACAGGTACGCAGTATTTT. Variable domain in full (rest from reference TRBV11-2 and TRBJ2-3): EAGVAQSPRYKIIEKRQSVAFWCNPISGHATLYWYQQILGQGPKLLIQFQNNGVVDDSQLPKDRFSAERLKGVDSTLKIQPAKLEDSAVYLCASSSWDYTGTQYFGPGTRLTVL.

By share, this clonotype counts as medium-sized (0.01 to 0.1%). Here the CDR3 DNA reads TGTGCCAGCAGCTTAATCCTAGTTATGCCCCCGGATACGCAGTATTTT. It specifies CASSLILVMPPDTQYF. The gene calls are TRBV7-2 and TRBJ2-3; D is unclear. This CDR3 contains 16 residues. Germline assignment: CDR1 SGHTA and CDR2 FQGNSA. Trimming cost V 2 bases and J 6 bases, with 18 bases left between them. The complete variable domain, with remaining parts taken from reference TRBV7-2 and TRBJ2-3, reads GAGVSQSPSNKVTEKGKDVELRCDPISGHTALYWYRQSLGQGLEFLIYFQGNSAPDKSGLPSDRFSAERTGGSVSTLTIQRTQQEDSAVYLCASSLILVMPPDTQYFGPGTRLTVL.

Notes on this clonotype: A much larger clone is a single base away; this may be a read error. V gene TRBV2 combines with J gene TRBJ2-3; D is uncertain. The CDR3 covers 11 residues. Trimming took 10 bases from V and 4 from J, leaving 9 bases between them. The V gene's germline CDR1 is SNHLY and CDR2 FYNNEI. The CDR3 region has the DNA TGTGCCATTAGCAGAGCAGATACGCAGTATTTT. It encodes CAISRADTQYF.

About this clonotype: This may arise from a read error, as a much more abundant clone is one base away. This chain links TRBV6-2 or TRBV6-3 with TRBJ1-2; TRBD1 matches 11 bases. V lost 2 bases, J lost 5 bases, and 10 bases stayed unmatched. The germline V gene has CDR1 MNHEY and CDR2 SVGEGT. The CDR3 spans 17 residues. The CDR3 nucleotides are TGTGCCAGCAGTTACAGGATTCTCGGACAGGGGGCGTATGGCTACACCTTC. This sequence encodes CASSYRILGQGAYGYTF.

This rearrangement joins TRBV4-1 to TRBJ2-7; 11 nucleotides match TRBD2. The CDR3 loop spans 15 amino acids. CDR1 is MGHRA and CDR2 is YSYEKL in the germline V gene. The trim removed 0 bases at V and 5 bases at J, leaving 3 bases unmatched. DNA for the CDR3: TGCGCCAGCAGCCAAGACGGGACTAGCGGCGACGAGCAGTACTTC. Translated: CASSQDGTSGDEQYF.

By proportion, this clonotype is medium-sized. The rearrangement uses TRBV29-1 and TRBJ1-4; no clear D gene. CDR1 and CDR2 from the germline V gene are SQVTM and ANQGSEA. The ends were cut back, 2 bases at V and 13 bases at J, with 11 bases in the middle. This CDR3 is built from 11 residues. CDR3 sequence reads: CSVERQASLFF. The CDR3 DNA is TGCAGCGTTGAACGGCAGGCCTCACTGTTTTTT.

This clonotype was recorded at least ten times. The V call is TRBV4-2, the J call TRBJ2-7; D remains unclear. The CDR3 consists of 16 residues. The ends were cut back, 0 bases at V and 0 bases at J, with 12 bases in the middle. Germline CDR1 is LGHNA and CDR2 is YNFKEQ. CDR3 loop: CASSQEYLPSSYEQYF. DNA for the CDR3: TGTGCCAGCAGCCAAGAATATTTGCCAAGCTCCTACGAGCAGTACTTC.

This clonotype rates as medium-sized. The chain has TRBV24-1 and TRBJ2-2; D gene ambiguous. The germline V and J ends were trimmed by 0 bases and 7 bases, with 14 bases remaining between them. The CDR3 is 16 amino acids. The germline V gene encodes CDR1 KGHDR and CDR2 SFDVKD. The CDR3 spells CATSDLLPGLGGELFF. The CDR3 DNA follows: TGTGCCACCAGTGATTTGCTGCCCGGCCTCGGCGGGGAGCTGTTTTTT.

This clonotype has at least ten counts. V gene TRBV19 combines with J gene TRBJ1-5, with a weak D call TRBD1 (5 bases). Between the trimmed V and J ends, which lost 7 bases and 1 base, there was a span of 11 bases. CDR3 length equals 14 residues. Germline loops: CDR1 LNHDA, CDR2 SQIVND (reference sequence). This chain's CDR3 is CASKGRDSNQPQHF. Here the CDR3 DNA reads TGTGCCAGTAAGGGCCGGGACAGCAATCAGCCCCAGCATTTT.

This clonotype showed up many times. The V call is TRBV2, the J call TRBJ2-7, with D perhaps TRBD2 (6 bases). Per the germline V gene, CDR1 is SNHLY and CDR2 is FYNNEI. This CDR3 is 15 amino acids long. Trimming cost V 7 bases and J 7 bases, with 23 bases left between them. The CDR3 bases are TGTGCCAGCACCCGGAGGGCGGGGTCGTATATGGAGCAGTACTTC. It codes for CASTRRAGSYMEQYF.

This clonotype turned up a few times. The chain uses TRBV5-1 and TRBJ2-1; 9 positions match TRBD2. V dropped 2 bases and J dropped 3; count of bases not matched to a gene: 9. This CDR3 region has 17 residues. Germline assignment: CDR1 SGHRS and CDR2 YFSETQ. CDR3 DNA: TGCGCCAGCAGCTTTACGCTAGCGGGACCTATCTACAATGAGCAGTTCTTC. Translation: CASSFTLAGPIYNEQFF. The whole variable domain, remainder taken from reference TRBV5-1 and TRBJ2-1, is KAGVTQTPRYLIKTRGQQVTLSCSPISGHRSVSWYQQTPGQGLQFLFEYFSETQRNKGNFPGRFSGRQFSNSRSEMNVSTLELGDSALYLCASSFTLAGPIYNEQFFGPGTRLTVL.

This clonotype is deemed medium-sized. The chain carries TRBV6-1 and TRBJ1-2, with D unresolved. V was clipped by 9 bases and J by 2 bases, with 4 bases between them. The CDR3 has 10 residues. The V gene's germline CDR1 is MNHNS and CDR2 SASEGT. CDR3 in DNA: TGTGCCAGTAAGAACTATGGCTACACCTTC. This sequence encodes CASKNYGYTF.